Each of the 2 T cell receptor beta chains below was sequenced from the same sample in a study of OX40 agonist ivuxolimab in advanced cancers. Repertoires were generated with immunoSEQ multiplex PCR, while TCRdb's copy carries only in-frame clones and drops some. The repertoire consists of over 50,000 clones, with 84% occurring once and the leading ten covering around 4.3%. The source was CD4+ or CD8+ T cells sorted from blood, collected in a trial of the OX40 agonist ivuxolimab. The receptor set was obtained from an adult with an advanced solid tumor such as melanoma, head and neck, liver or kidney cancer.

This chain connects TRBV12-5 to TRBJ2-5; 10 bases are a match to TRBD2. The junction had 7 bases not matched to a gene; V was cut back by 5 bases and J by 1 base. The V gene's germline CDR1 is LGHNT and CDR2 FRNRAP. The length of the CDR3 is 16 residues. The CDR3 spells CASGPGASGGQETQYF. The CDR3, as DNA: TGTGCTAGTGGTCCCGGGGCTAGCGGGGGCCAAGAGACCCAGTACTTC.

The chain links TRBV11-2 to TRBJ2-3, with 9 bases lining up with TRBD2. The junction had 6 bases not matched to a gene; V was cut back by 3 bases and J by 2 bases. Germline V lookup: CDR1 SGHAT, CDR2 FQNNGV. The CDR3 consists of 16 residues. The CDR3 here is CASSFSSGEITDTQYF. CDR3 DNA sequence: TGTGCCAGCAGCTTTTCTAGCGGGGAAATCACAGATACGCAGTATTTT.